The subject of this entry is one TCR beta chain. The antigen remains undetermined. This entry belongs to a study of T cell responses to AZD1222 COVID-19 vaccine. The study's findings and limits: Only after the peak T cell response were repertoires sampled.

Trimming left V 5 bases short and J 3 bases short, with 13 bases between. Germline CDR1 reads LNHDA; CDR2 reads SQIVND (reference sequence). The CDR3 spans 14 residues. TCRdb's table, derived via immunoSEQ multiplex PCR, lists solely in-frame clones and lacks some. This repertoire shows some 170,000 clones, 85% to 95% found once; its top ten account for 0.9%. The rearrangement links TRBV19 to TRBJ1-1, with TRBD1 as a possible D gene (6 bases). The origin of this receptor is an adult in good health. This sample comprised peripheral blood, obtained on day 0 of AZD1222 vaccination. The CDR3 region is CASSVGGHDTEAFF. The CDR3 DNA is TGTGCCAGTAGTGTAGGGGGGCATGACACTGAAGCTTTCTTT.